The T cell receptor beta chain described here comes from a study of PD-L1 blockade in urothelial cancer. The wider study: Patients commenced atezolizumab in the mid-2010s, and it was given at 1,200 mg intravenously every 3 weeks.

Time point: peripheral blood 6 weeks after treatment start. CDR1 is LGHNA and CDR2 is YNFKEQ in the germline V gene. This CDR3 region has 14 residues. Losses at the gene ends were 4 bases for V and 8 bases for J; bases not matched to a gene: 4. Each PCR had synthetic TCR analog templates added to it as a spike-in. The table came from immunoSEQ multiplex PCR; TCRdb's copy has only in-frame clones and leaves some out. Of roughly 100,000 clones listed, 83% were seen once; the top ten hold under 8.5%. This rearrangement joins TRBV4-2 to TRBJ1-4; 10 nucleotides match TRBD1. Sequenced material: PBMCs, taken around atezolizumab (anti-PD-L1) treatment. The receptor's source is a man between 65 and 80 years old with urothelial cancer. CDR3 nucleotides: TGTGCCAGCAGCCTTGGACAGGGGGGGGAAAAACTGTTTTTT. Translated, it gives CASSLGQGGEKLFF.